This TCR beta chain was sequenced during a study of neurological immune-mediated disorders (dated by TCRdb to the late 2010s). The study in broad terms: Peripheral blood TCR-beta repertoires from HTLV-I-associated myelopathy (HAM/TSP) patients, multiple sclerosis patients and healthy controls were compared by UMI-based sequencing. The approximately 100 TCR-beta libraries included longitudinal samples, technical triplicates and paired sorted CD4+ and CD8+ T-cell subsets alongside PBMC samples. The cohort included approximately 68 subjects: roughly 15 with HAM/TSP, some 35 with multiple sclerosis, and around 20 healthy controls. Overall study results and their limits: TCR clonal expansion was greatest in HAM/TSP patients and smallest in MS patients, who ranked below even healthy controls. Expanded clones from different subjects shared no identical CDR3 amino acid sequences, which suggests that TCR-beta repertoires were private in all groups.

At the junction V is shortened by 5 bases and J by 2 bases, with 14 bases in between. CDR1 and CDR2 are drawn from the germline V gene (reference sequence): SEHNR, FQNEAQ. Reading from cysteine to phenylalanine, the CDR3 counts 15 amino acids. Just the 45-base CDR3 DNA is kept, in frame starting at base 1. cDNA was synthesized by template-switch 5'RACE using a primer carrying a 10-nucleotide random unique molecular identifier by which each TCR transcript was tagged. Every sequencing run covered 15-18 subjects and yielded more than 170 million TCR-beta sequences. The RNeasy kit was used to extract total RNA. TCR-beta VDJ regions were amplified with primers for the TCR constant region and the 5'RACE anchor, using the KAPA Real-time Library Amplification kit. Sample indexes and Illumina adaptors were added in a first PCR, after which library yield was increased in a second PCR. After Ampure bead purification, the TCR product of roughly 650 bp was size-selected on a 2% E-gel SizeSelection system. Before pooling, library quality was assessed on a Bioanalyzer, concentration was determined with Qubit, and library quantification was performed with the Kapa Library Quantification kit. An Illumina HiSeq 2500 sequenced the libraries paired-end 2 x 150 bp. To increase sequence diversity, about 25-31% phiX was spiked into each library pool. On the authors' methods: The UMI-based MiGEC pipeline processed quality-filtered reads and removed over 90% of raw TCR sequences during error correction. VDJ genes were aligned to IMGT germline references, and clonotypes were defined by unique CDR3 amino acid sequence plus V-J genes. VDJtools evaluated clonal expansion, Shannon diversity and CDR3 relatedness (CalcPairwiseDistances, ClusterSamples); CLCbio workbench built phylogenetic trees. Expanded clones were defined as having at least 8 unique UMIs, based on coefficient-of-variation modelling across technical triplicates. TCRdb handled the public reads itself, with Q25 trimming in fastp and clone calling in MiXCR, and kept productive beta chains. Here each entry gathers all rows of one CDR3 protein and keeps the most common genes and DNA. These V and J calls derive from TCRdb rather than the authors' analysis. The table for this sample lists about 35,000 distinct CDR3 sequences; 6% to 8.5% of them were counted only once. Roughly 4.4% of the sample comes from the top ten.

The healthy controls were volunteers from a blood bank in Maryland, USA. For unsorted PBMC libraries, 2 million PBMCs were used after storage in RNAlater at -80 degrees C until RNA extraction. Peripheral blood was subjected to Ficoll-Hypaque density gradient centrifugation to isolate PBMCs, which were then cryopreserved in liquid nitrogen. This clonotype was seen ten or more times. Its antigen specificity is not known. Base qualities are not provided; no much larger clone lies one nucleotide away. In this chain, TRBV7-9 is recombined with TRBJ2-3, with the D segment identity uncertain. The sequence was obtained from a woman aged 40-49 years in good health. The source material was PBMCs. The CDR3: CASSHLDEFTDTQYF. The DNA is TGTGCCAGCAGCCACCTAGATGAGTTCACAGATACGCAGTATTTT.